These 17 T cell receptor beta chains were sequenced from one sample in a study of T cell clones after liver transplantation. TCRdb's table, derived via immunoSEQ multiplex PCR, lists solely in-frame clones and lacks some. In the table there are 12,000 to 15,000 clones, roughly 91% of which are singletons. The sequencing here drew on CD8+ T cells from blood, taken before liver transplant. These receptors were obtained from a human donor who received a liver transplant.

This clone was counted a single time. The gene calls are TRBV5-6 and TRBJ1-1; a weak D match, TRBD1 (5 bases). Trimming took off 2 bases at V and 9 bases at J, with 17 bases between the two ends. The germline gives CDR1 SGHDT, CDR2 YYEEEE. This CDR3 is 14 amino acids long. The CDR3 is CASSLGTAPDKAFF. The CDR3 bases are TGTGCCAGCAGCTTAGGGACCGCCCCTGATAAAGCTTTCTTT. The full variable domain, completed using reference TRBV5-6 and TRBJ1-1, is DAGVTQSPTHLIKTRGQQVTLRCSPKSGHDTVSWYQQALGQGPQFIFQYYEEEERQRGNFPDRFSGHQFPNYSSELNVNALLLGDSALYLCASSLGTAPDKAFFGQGTRLTVV.

This clone was picked up a small number of times. The chain combines TRBV6-5 with TRBJ2-7; the match to TRBD1 covers 10 bases. The CDR3 is 13 amino acids. Germline loops: CDR1 MNHEY, CDR2 SVGAGI. The V and J ends lost 6 bases and 3 bases, in that order; junction bases with no gene match: 2. The chain's CDR3 is CASRGTGDYEQYF. In DNA, the CDR3 is TGTGCCAGCAGAGGGACAGGGGACTACGAGCAGTACTTC.

The J gene is TRBJ2-7, the V gene TRBV27; the D is unclear. Germline lookup yields CDR1 MNHEY and CDR2 SMNVEV (reference sequence). V lost 2 bases and J lost 3, with 11 bases in between. The CDR3 totals 14 residues. The CDR3 region has the DNA TGTGCCAGCAGTTTAGGGCCCGGGCTCTACGAGCAGTACTTC. Translated: CASSLGPGLYEQYF.

V usage is TRBV5-4 and J usage is TRBJ2-1; D is ambiguous. CDR3 length equals 15 residues. V was pared by 5 bases and J by 2 bases, with 14 bases between. Germline-derived CDR1 and CDR2 are SGHNT and YYREEE (reference sequence). For the CDR3, the DNA is TGTGCCAGCAGGGACCTTCGCCTTACCTACAATGAGCAGTTCTTC. Translating gives CASRDLRLTYNEQFF.

The chain recombines TRBV15 with TRBJ2-7, with 10 nucleotides matching TRBD1. The CDR3 loop spans 15 amino acids. Trimming cost V 5 bases and J 2 bases; bases outside gene matches: 6. CDR1 is LNHNV, CDR2 YYDKDF, per germline (reference sequence). The CDR3: CATSHPGQGTYEQYF. Written as DNA, the CDR3 is TGTGCCACCAGCCACCCGGGACAGGGGACCTACGAGCAGTACTTC.

The V and J genes are TRBV29-1 and TRBJ2-7; TRBD1 is a possible D gene (6 bases). In germline, CDR1 is SQVTM, CDR2 ANQGSEA. Trimming cost V 4 bases and J 5 bases, with 15 bases left between them. This CDR3 comprises 13 residues. The CDR3 DNA sequence: TGCAGCGTTGTGCCCAGGGACAAAGACGAGCAGTACTTC. This codes for CSVVPRDKDEQYF.

This chain links TRBV29-1 with TRBJ2-5, with D maybe TRBD1 (5 bases). The DNA end is a closer match to TRBJ2-7, so the J assignment may be wrong. Per germline, CDR1 SQVTM and CDR2 ANQGSEA. The CDR3 runs to 11 residues. The CDR3 sequence: CSVPGYHEQYF. The DNA for the CDR3 is TGCAGCGTTCCAGGGTACCACGAGCAGTACTTC.

The rearrangement joins TRBV27 to TRBJ2-7; D is unresolved. CDR3 length equals 13 residues. Germline CDR1 and CDR2: MNHEY and SMNVEV (reference sequence). V was clipped by 4 bases and J by 5 bases, with 12 bases between them. The CDR3 DNA sequence: TGTGCCAGCAGTTCCTCCCCCCCCGACGAGCAGTACTTC. This sequence encodes CASSSSPPDEQYF.

The chain is built from TRBV9 and TRBJ2-3; a possible D gene is TRBD1 (6 bases). V lost 3 bases and J 5 bases, leaving 10 bases between the germline ends. There are 13 residues in the CDR3. Germline lookup yields CDR1 SGDLS and CDR2 YYNGEE. In DNA form, the CDR3 reads TGTGCCAGCAGCGCCGAACAGGGAGATACGCAGTATTTT. This translates into CASSAEQGDTQYF. Complete variable domain (other parts from reference TRBV9 and TRBJ2-3): DSGVTQTPKHLITATGQRVTLRCSPRSGDLSVYWYQQSLDQGLQFLIQYYNGEERAKGNILERFSAQQFPDLHSELNLSSLELGDSALYFCASSAEQGDTQYFGPGTRLTVL.

V and J are TRBV27 and TRBJ2-7; D is possibly TRBD2 (5 bases). Per germline, CDR1 MNHEY and CDR2 SMNVEV (reference sequence). The CDR3 consists of 15 residues. V was shortened by 0 bases and J by 3 bases, with 12 bases between the two germline ends. The CDR3 is CASSLSSVGLYEQYF. CDR3 sequence (DNA): TGTGCCAGCAGTTTATCGAGCGTAGGACTCTACGAGCAGTACTTC.

The chain recombines TRBV4-1 with TRBJ2-5; 8 bases match TRBD1. Germline V lookup: CDR1 MGHRA, CDR2 YSYEKL. The CDR3 length is 15 residues. Unmatched junction bases numbered 9, after V lost 4 bases and J lost 5 bases. The CDR3 is CASSPQDRVGETQYF. CDR3 coding DNA: TGCGCCAGCAGCCCTCAGGACAGGGTTGGGGAGACCCAGTACTTC.

The chain is built from TRBV19 and TRBJ2-5; D possibly uses TRBD1 or TRBD2 (5 bases each). The DNA end is more similar to TRBJ2-7, so the J call may be wrong. Germline CDR1 is LNHDA and CDR2 is SQIVND (reference sequence). The CDR3 has 14 amino acids. CDR3 amino acids: CASSIGGFSYEQYF. CDR3 DNA: TGTGCCAGTAGTATAGGGGGGTTCTCCTACGAGCAGTACTTC.

This chain links TRBV7-9 with TRBJ2-7; D assignment may be TRBD1 or TRBD2 (5 bases each). The germline CDR1 and CDR2 sequences are SEHNR and FQNEAQ (reference sequence). This CDR3 is built from 14 residues. Trimming pared 3 bases from V and 5 bases from J, leaving 14 bases between. CDR3 amino acids: CASSFRDGSHEQYF. CDR3 in DNA: TGTGCCAGCAGCTTCAGGGACGGTTCCCACGAGCAGTACTTC.

V gene TRBV5-1 combines with J gene TRBJ2-7; TRBD1 agrees at 10 bases. Unmatched junction bases numbered 3, after V lost 9 bases and J lost 0 bases. The CDR3 runs to 13 residues. Germline V lookup: CDR1 SGHRS, CDR2 YFSETQ. The CDR3 protein is CATGTGDSYEQYF. CDR3 DNA: TGCGCCACCGGGACAGGGGACTCCTACGAGCAGTACTTC. Supplemented by reference TRBV5-1 and TRBJ2-7, the full variable domain reads KAGVTQTPRYLIKTRGQQVTLSCSPISGHRSVSWYQQTPGQGLQFLFEYFSETQRNKGNFPGRFSGRQFSNSRSEMNVSTLELGDSALYLCATGTGDSYEQYFGPGTRLTVT.

J is TRBJ1-2 and V is TRBV6-5; 9 bases map to TRBD1. The CDR3 consists of 12 residues. J was trimmed by 5 bases and V by 6 bases; bases with no gene match: 1. CDR1 MNHEY and CDR2 SVGAGI come from the germline V gene. In DNA, the CDR3 is TGTGCCAGCAGACAGGGGGCATATGGCTACACCTTC. It translates to CASRQGAYGYTF.

The gene calls are TRBV2 and TRBJ2-4; D possibly corresponds to TRBD1 (5 bases). Germline assignment: CDR1 SNHLY and CDR2 FYNNEI. Trimming took off 6 bases at V and 7 bases at J, with 10 bases between the two ends. The CDR3 loop spans 12 amino acids. CDR3 sequence reads: CASRGRANIQYF. DNA for the CDR3: TGTGCCAGCAGGGGCAGGGCGAACATTCAGTACTTC.

This rearrangement joins TRBV25-1 to TRBJ1-1; possible D gene TRBD1, 5 bases. Trimming cost V 8 bases and J 5 bases, with 12 bases left between them. The length of the CDR3 is 12 residues. Looked up from germline, CDR1 is MGHDK and CDR2 is SYGVNS. The CDR3 bases are TGTGCCAGCGGACCCGGGGGGACTGAAGCTTTCTTT. It codes for CASGPGGTEAFF.